The 20 T cell receptor beta chains reported below all come from one sample, sequenced in a study of T cells after yellow fever vaccination (dated by TCRdb to about 2019). Libraries were built with 5' RACE. TCRdb records Illumina HiSeq 2500 as the sequencer. Through fastp at Q25 and MiXCR, TCRdb rebuilt clones from the public reads, retaining in-frame beta chains. Identical CDR3 proteins give one entry, which carries the most common genes and DNA. This sample has under 600,000 distinct CDR3 sequences in its table, and 20% to 25% of those were observed once. About a sixth of the sample comes from the top ten. According to the study, the label for this sample's treatment or condition signals: live attenuated yellow fever vaccine strain. Specimen: PBMCs, collected roughly 23 days after the first yellow fever vaccination. The source is a man aged 18 to 29 who received the YFV17D yellow fever vaccine.

J is TRBJ2-7 and V is TRBV5-5, with a weak D call TRBD1 (5 bases). The V and J ends lost 0 bases and 0 bases respectively, with 19 bases between them. The CDR3 consists of 18 residues. CDR1 is SGHKS, CDR2 YYEKEE, per germline (reference sequence). The DNA for the CDR3 is TGTGCCAGCAGCTTGGACCCCGGCGATGGGGCGCGCTCCTACGAGCAGTACGTC. Its translation: CASSLDPGDGARSYEQYV.

This clonotype was counted ten times or more. V and J are TRBV20-1 and TRBJ2-7; D gene unclear. V was cut by 1 base and J by 0 bases, with 10 bases left in between. This CDR3 region has 14 residues. Germline assignment: CDR1 DFQATT and CDR2 SNEGSKA (reference sequence). DNA for the CDR3: TGCAGTGCTAGAGTTGCTCCGCTCTCCTACGAGCAGTACTTC. Translating it yields CSARVAPLSYEQYF.

This clonotype was picked up many times. The rearrangement joins TRBV10-1 to TRBJ1-1; unclear D gene. The germline gives CDR1 WNHNN, CDR2 SYGVQD (reference sequence). V was clipped by 4 bases and J by 1 base, with 7 bases between them. The CDR3 covers 13 residues. In DNA, the CDR3 is TGCGCCAGCAGTGCACAGACGAACACTGAAGCTTTCTTT. Its protein is CASSAQTNTEAFF.

This clonotype was recorded a few times. This chain links TRBV5-6 with TRBJ2-7; D uncertain. This CDR3 is built from 13 residues. The ends were cut back, 1 base at V and 0 bases at J, with 5 bases in the middle. Germline-derived CDR1 and CDR2 are SGHDT and YYEEEE. The CDR3 reads CASSLRLSYEQYF. Here the CDR3 DNA reads TGTGCCAGCAGCTTGCGGCTCTCCTACGAGCAGTACTTC.

Points on this clonotype: This could be a read error, since a much larger clone is one nucleotide away. The chain recombines TRBV12-3 or TRBV12-4 with TRBJ1-6; D unresolved. V lost 7 bases, J lost 6 bases, and 13 bases lay in between. This CDR3 contains 14 residues. CDR3 in DNA: TGTGCCAGCAAACGGGTGGGATTTAATTCACCCCTCCACTTT. This codes for CASKRVGFNSPLHF.

The CDR3 nucleotides read TGTGCCAGCAGCTTGCGGGGGACAACGGTCGGTGAGCAGTTCTTC. Translated: CASSLRGTTVGEQFF. This chain uses TRBV5-5 with TRBJ2-1; D tentatively fits TRBD1 or TRBD2 (6 bases each). CDR3 length equals 15 residues. V was cut by 1 base and J by 9 bases, with 17 bases left in between. Germline V gene lookup returns CDR1 SGHKS and CDR2 YYEKEE (reference sequence).

The CDR3 reads CSAPSGGVTDTQYF. CDR3 nucleotide sequence: TGCAGTGCCCCGAGCGGGGGGGTCACAGATACGCAGTATTTT. The rearrangement links TRBV20-1 to TRBJ2-3, with 10 bases matching TRBD2. The CDR3 contains 14 residues. Germline V gene data show CDR1 as DFQATT and CDR2 as SNEGSKA (reference sequence). V trimming: 6 bases; J trimming: 2 bases; junction bases outside the gene matches: 5.

J is TRBJ2-2 and V is TRBV9, with D perhaps assigned TRBD1 or TRBD2 (5 bases each). The CDR3 is 12 residues long. Looked up from germline, CDR1 is SGDLS and CDR2 is YYNGEE. The V end was cut by 3 bases, the J end by 9 bases, with 9 bases between. The CDR3 here is CASSGGYRELFF. For the CDR3, the DNA is TGTGCCAGCAGCGGGGGGTACCGGGAGCTGTTTTTT.

This clonotype came up many times. J is TRBJ2-5 and V is TRBV7-2; D gene ambiguous. V was pared by 1 base and J by 4 bases, with 13 bases between. Germline V gene sequence: CDR1 SGHTA, CDR2 FQGNSA. The CDR3 extends over 15 amino acids. CDR3 amino acids: CASSLEFGMGETQYF. CDR3 in DNA: TGTGCCAGCAGCTTAGAGTTTGGGATGGGAGAGACCCAGTACTTC.

In this sample, this clonotype turned up a few times. The chain has TRBV6-1 and TRBJ2-1; 13 positions agree with TRBD2. After removal of 6 bases from V and 8 bases from J, the junction contained 7 bases not matched to a gene. Germline CDR1 reads MNHNS; CDR2 reads SASEGT. CDR3 length: 15 amino acids. This CDR3 is CASSKLAGGLYEQFF. The CDR3 DNA sequence: TGTGCCAGCAGCAAACTAGCGGGGGGGCTCTATGAGCAGTTCTTC.

This clonotype came up a few times. J is TRBJ2-1 and V is TRBV4-2, with D possibly TRBD1 on 6 matching bases. Germline V CDR1 and CDR2: LGHNA, YNFKEQ. The CDR3 totals 17 residues. Trimming pared 0 bases from V and 2 bases from J, leaving 14 bases between. This chain's CDR3 is CASSQDQDSSTYNEQFF. For the CDR3, the DNA is TGTGCCAGCAGCCAAGATCAGGACAGCTCAACCTACAATGAGCAGTTCTTC.

The table lists this clonotype with a few counts. The chain has TRBV4-2 and TRBJ1-5, with 7 positions matching TRBD1. The CDR3 runs to 14 residues. Germline V gene sequence: CDR1 LGHNA, CDR2 YNFKEQ. V shed 0 bases, J shed 6 bases, and the junction held 2 bases outside the gene matches. The CDR3 nucleotides read TGTGCCAGCAGCCAAGACCAGGGGGGTCAGCCCCAGCATTTT. Its protein product is CASSQDQGGQPQHF.

In its sample, this clonotype was seen a few times. CDR3 in DNA: TGTGCCAGCCTCTTAGGGGCGTGGGCCGGGGAGCTGTTTTTT. Amino acid sequence: CASLLGAWAGELFF. The V gene is TRBV12-3 or TRBV12-4, the J gene TRBJ2-2; weak D call: TRBD1 (5 bases). Trimming took off 8 bases at V and 6 bases at J, with 16 bases between the two ends. This CDR3 contains 14 residues.

The chain uses TRBV4-2 and TRBJ2-3, with 8 nucleotides matching TRBD2. CDR1 is LGHNA, CDR2 YNFKEQ, per germline. The CDR3 is 18 residues long. V gave up 1 base and J gave up 1 base; unmatched junction bases: 10. This CDR3 is CASSQVRPSGGRTDTQYF. The CDR3 nucleotides are TGTGCCAGCAGCCAAGTGAGGCCCTCGGGGGGGCGCACAGATACGCAGTATTTT.

Ten or more counts support this clonotype. The V and J genes are TRBV20-1 and TRBJ2-3, with no clear D. Trimming removed 7 bases from V and 1 base from J, with 12 bases in between. This CDR3 is 13 amino acids long. The germline CDR1 and CDR2 sequences are DFQATT and SNEGSKA (reference sequence). The CDR3 is CSVLYSGTDTQYF. The CDR3 nucleotides read TGCAGTGTTCTTTATAGTGGCACAGATACGCAGTATTTT.

This sequence joins TRBV6-1 and TRBJ2-5; 7 positions match TRBD2. The germline gives CDR1 MNHNS, CDR2 SASEGT. The CDR3 spans 13 residues. Trimming at V came to 6 bases and at J to 7 bases, leaving 8 bases not matched to a gene. This CDR3 reads CASRDRGVPTQYF. DNA of the CDR3: TGTGCCAGCAGGGATCGGGGGGTGCCGACCCAGTACTTC.

CDR3 region: CATSDRDSQYAYEQYV. The CDR3 bases are TGTGCCACCAGTGATAGGGACAGCCAGTACGCCTACGAGCAGTACGTC. V and J are TRBV24-1 and TRBJ2-7; 7 bases are a match to TRBD1. CDR1 KGHDR and CDR2 SFDVKD come from the germline V gene. The V segment lost 3 bases and the J segment 2 bases; nucleotides outside the gene matches: 9. The CDR3 consists of 16 residues.

The chain combines TRBV4-1 with TRBJ2-2, with a tentative D call TRBD2 (6 bases). Germline CDR1 reads MGHRA; CDR2 reads YSYEKL. The CDR3 totals 15 residues. The V end was cut by 2 bases, the J end by 2 bases, with 9 bases between. The CDR3 bases are TGCGCCAGCAGCCAAAGGGAGGTCAACACCGGGGAGCTGTTTTTT. Its translation: CASSQREVNTGELFF.

Only a few counts were recorded for this clonotype. This rearrangement joins TRBV5-4 to TRBJ2-3, with D hard to call. The CDR3 covers 15 residues. V was pared by 1 base and J by 4 bases, with 13 bases between. CDR1 is SGHNT, CDR2 YYREEE, per germline (reference sequence). CDR3 nucleotides: TGTGCCAGCAGCTTGACCGCCAACCGGGCAGATACGCAGTATTTT. This sequence encodes CASSLTANRADTQYF.

This clonotype turned up a few times. The chain employs TRBV3-1 and TRBJ2-1; no clear D. Trimming took off 1 base at V and 8 bases at J, with 9 bases between the two ends. Germline V lookup: CDR1 LGHDT, CDR2 YNNKEL (reference sequence). The CDR3 is 13 residues long. The chain's CDR3 is CASSQGASHEQFF. In DNA form, the CDR3 reads TGTGCCAGCAGCCAAGGGGCATCCCATGAGCAGTTCTTC.